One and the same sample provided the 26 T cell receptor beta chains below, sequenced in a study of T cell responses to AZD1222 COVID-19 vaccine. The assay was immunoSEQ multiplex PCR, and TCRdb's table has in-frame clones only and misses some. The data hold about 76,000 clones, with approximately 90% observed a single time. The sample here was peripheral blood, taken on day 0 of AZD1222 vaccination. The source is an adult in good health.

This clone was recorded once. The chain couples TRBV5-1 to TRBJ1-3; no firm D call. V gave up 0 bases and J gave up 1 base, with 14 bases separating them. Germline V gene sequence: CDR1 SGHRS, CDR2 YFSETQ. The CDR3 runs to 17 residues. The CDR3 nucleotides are TGCGCCAGCAGCTTGGTGGCAGCACCCTTGTCTGGAAACACCATATATTTT. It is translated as CASSLVAAPLSGNTIYF.

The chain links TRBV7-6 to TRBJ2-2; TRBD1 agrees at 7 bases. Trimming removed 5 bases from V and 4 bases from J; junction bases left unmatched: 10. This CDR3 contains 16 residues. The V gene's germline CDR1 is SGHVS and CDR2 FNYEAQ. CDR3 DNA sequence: TGTGCCAGCAGCCTCCGTGGGACAGAATTCACCGGGGAGCTGTTTTTT. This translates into CASSLRGTEFTGELFF. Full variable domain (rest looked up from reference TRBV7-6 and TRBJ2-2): GAGVSQSPRYKVTKRGQDVALRCDPISGHVSLYWYRQALGQGPEFLTYFNYEAQQDKSGLPNDRFSAERPEGSISTLTIQRTEQRDSAMYRCASSLRGTEFTGELFFGEGSRLTVL.

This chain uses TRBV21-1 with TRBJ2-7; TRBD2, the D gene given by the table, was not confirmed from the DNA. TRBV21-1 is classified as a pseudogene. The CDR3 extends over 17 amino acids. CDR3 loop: CASSKGGLAGPTYEQYF. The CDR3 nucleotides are TGTGCCAGCAGCAAAGGGGGACTAGCGGGCCCAACCTACGAGCAGTACTTC.

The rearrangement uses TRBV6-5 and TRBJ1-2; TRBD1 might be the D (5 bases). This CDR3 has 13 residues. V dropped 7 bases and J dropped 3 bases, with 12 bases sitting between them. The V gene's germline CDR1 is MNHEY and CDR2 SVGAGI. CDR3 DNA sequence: TGTGCCAGCAAGCCCGGGGGGGACTATGGCTACACCTTC. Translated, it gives CASKPGGDYGYTF.

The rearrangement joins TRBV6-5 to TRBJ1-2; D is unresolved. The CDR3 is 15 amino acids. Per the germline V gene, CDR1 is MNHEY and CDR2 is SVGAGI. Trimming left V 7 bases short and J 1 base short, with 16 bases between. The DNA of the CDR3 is TGTGCCAGCACCGACGGGTCGTACTTTAACTATGGCTACACCTTC. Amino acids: CASTDGSYFNYGYTF.

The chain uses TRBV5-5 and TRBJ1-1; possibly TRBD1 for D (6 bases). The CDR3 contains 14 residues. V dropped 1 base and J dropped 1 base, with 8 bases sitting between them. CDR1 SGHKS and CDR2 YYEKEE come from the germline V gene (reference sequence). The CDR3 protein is CASSLPGENTEAFF. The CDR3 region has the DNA TGTGCCAGCAGCTTGCCAGGGGAGAACACTGAAGCTTTCTTT.

CDR3 protein: CASSPGNQRYNEQFF. Here the CDR3 DNA reads TGTGCCAGCAGCCCTGGTAATCAACGATACAATGAGCAGTTCTTC. The chain recombines TRBV7-3 with TRBJ2-1; the D is unclear. V lost 5 bases and J lost 4, with 15 bases in between. CDR1 SGHTA and CDR2 FQGTGA come from the germline V gene. The CDR3 length is 15 residues.

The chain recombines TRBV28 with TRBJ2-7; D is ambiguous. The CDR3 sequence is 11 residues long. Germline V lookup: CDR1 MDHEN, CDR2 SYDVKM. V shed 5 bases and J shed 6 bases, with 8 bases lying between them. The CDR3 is CASSGWFEQYF. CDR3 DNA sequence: TGTGCCAGCAGTGGGTGGTTCGAGCAGTACTTC.

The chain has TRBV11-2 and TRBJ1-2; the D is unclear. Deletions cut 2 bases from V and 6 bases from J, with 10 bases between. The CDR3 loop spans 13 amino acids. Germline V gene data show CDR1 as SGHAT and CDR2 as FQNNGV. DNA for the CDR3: TGTGCCAGCAGCTTACTGGTGCCGCATGGCTACACCTTC. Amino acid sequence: CASSLLVPHGYTF.

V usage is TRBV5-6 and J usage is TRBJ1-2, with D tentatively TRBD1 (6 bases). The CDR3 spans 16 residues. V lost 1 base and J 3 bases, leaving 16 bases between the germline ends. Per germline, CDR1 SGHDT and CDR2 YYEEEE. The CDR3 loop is CASSLSGGLNYYGYTF. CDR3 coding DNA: TGTGCCAGCAGCTTGTCGGGGGGCCTGAATTACTATGGCTACACCTTC.

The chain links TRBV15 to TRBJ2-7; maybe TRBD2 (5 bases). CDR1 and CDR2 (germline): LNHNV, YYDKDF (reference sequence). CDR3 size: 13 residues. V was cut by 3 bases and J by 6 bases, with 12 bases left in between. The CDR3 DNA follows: TGTGCCACCAGCAGGGACTCCATACGCGAGCAGTACTTC. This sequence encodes CATSRDSIREQYF.

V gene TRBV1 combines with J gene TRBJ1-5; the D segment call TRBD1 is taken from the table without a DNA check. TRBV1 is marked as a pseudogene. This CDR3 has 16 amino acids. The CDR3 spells CTSSQFIGGDFQPQHF. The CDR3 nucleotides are TGCACCAGCAGCCAATTTATAGGGGGCGATTTTCAGCCCCAGCATTTT.

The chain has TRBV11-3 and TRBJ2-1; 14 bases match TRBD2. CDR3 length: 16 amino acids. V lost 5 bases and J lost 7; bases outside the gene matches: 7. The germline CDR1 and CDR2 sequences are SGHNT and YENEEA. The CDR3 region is CASSPTGTSGGNEQFF. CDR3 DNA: TGTGCCAGCAGCCCAACCGGGACTAGCGGGGGAAATGAGCAGTTCTTC.

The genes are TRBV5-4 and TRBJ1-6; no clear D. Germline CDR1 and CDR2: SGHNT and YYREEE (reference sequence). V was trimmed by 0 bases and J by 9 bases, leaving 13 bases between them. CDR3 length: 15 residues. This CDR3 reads CASSLGGERSSPLHF. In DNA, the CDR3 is TGTGCCAGCAGCTTGGGAGGTGAAAGGAGTTCACCCCTCCACTTT.

CDR3 sequence reads: CASQLAGGSSEQYF. The CDR3 DNA reads TGCGCCAGTCAGCTAGCGGGAGGAAGTAGCGAGCAGTACTTC. V usage is TRBV5-1 and J usage is TRBJ2-7, with 11 bases identical to TRBD2. CDR3 length: 14 residues. The germline V gene encodes CDR1 SGHRS and CDR2 YFSETQ. V dropped 8 bases and J dropped 6; count of bases not matched to a gene: 10.

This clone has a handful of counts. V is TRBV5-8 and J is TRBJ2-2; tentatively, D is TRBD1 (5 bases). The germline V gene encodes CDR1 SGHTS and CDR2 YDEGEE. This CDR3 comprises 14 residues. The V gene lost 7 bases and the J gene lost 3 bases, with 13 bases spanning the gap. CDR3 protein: CASPLGDYTGELFF. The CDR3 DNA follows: TGTGCCAGCCCCCTAGGGGATTACACCGGGGAGCTGTTTTTT.

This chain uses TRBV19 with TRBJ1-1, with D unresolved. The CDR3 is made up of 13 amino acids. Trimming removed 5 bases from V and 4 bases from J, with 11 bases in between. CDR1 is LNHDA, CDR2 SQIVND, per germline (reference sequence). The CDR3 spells CASSDVEVTEAFF. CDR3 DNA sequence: TGTGCCAGTAGTGATGTTGAAGTCACTGAAGCTTTCTTT.

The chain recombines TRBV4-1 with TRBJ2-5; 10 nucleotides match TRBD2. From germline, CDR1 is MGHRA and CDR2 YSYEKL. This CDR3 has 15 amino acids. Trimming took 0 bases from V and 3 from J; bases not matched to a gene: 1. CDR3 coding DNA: TGCGCCAGCAGCCAAGACGGACTAGCGGAAGAGACCCAGTACTTC. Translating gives CASSQDGLAEETQYF.

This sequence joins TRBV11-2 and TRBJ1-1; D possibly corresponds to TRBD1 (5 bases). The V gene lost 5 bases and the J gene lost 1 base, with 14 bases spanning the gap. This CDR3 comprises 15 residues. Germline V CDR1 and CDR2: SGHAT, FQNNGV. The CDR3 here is CASSPAGTGNTEAFF. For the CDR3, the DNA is TGTGCCAGCAGCCCCGCCGGGACTGGGAACACTGAAGCTTTCTTT.

For the CDR3, the DNA is TGTGCCAGCAGCTCCGGGGGGGGAGCAACTGTTGGCTACACCTTC. Its protein product is CASSSGGGATVGYTF. The chain has TRBV13 and TRBJ1-2, with a possible D match to TRBD1 (5 bases). Looked up from germline, CDR1 is PRHDT and CDR2 is FYEKMQ (reference sequence). CDR3 size: 15 residues. With 4 bases removed from V and 7 bases from J, the gap between germline ends came to 19 bases.

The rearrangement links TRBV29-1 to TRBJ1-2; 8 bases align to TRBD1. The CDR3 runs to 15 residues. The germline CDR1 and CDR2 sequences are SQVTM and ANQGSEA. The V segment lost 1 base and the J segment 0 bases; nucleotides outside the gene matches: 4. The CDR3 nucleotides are TGCAGCGTTGAAGGGGGACAGGTTTCTAACTATGGCTACACCTTC. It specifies CSVEGGQVSNYGYTF.

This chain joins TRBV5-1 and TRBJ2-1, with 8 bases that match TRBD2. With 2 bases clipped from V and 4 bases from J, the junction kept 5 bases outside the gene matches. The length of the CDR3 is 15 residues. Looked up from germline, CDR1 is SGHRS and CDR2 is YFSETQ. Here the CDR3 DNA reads TGCGCCAGCAGCTTATTAGCGGGGCAATACAATGAGCAGTTCTTC. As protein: CASSLLAGQYNEQFF.

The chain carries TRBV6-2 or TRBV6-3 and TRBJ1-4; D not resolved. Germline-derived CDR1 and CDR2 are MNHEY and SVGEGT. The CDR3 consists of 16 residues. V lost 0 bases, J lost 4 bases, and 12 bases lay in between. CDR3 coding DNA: TGTGCCAGCAGTTACTCGAGTGAGGGTATTAATGAAAAACTGTTTTTT. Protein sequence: CASSYSSEGINEKLFF.

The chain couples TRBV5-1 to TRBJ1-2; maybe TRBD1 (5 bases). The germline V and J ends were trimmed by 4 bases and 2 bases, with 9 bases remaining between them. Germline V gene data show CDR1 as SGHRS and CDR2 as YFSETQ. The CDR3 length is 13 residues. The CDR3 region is CASSPGLNYGYTF. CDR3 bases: TGCGCCAGCAGCCCAGGGTTAAACTATGGCTACACCTTC.

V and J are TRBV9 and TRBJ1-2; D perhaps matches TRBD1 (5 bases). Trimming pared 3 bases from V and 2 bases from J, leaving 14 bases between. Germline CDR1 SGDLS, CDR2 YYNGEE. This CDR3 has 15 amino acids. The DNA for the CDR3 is TGTGCCAGCAGCGCAGCGGGGGGTATAAACTATGGCTACACCTTC. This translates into CASSAAGGINYGYTF.

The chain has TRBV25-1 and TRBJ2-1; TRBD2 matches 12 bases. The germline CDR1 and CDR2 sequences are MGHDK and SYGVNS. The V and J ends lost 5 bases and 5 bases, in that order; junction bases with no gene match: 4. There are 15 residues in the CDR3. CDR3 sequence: CASSPRTSGNNEQFF. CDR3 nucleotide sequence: TGTGCCAGCAGTCCCAGGACTAGCGGGAACAATGAGCAGTTCTTC.